A selection of T cell receptor beta chains follows, all from one sample in a study of regulatory T cells in long-lasting Graves disease. TCRdb analysed the multiplex PCR reads with MiXCR anew, one entry per CDR3 protein. The table records roughly 450,000 distinct CDR3 sequences, about 22% of them present only once. Source: peripheral blood mononuclear cells (PBMCs), taken when the disease was refractory, from a patient treated with antithyroid drugs. The receptor source for this set is a female donor with Graves disease. The CDR3 runs from the conserved cysteine through the conserved F or W. The D gene is left open where the match is weak. Clone size is shown for a subset of rows, as once, few, many or a class of expanded clone.

TRBV6-1	TRBD1	many	TRBJ1-5	CASSPTGQTQPQHF	TGTGCCAGCAGTCCTACGGGACAGACTCAGCCCCAGCATTTT
TRBV7-2	.	.	TRBJ2-2	CASSLDAVTGELFF	TGTGCCAGCAGCTTAGACGCGGTCACCGGGGAGCTGTTTTTT
TRBV4-1	.	few	TRBJ2-7	CASSLEKTEDYEQYF	TGCGCCAGCAGCCTAGAGAAGACGGAGGACTACGAGCAGTACTTC
TRBV20-1	.	few	TRBJ2-2	CSARDWSARGANTGELFF	TGCAGTGCTAGAGACTGGTCGGCCAGAGGGGCGAACACCGGGGAGCTGTTTTTT
TRBV12-3/TRBV12-4	.	many	TRBJ1-6	CASRSAGLYNSPLHF	TGTGCCAGCAGGAGCGCCGGGCTCTATAATTCACCCCTCCACTTT
TRBV29-1	TRBD1	few	TRBJ2-1	CSVGTGGYYNEQFF	TGCAGCGTTGGCACAGGGGGCTACTACAATGAGCAGTTCTTC
TRBV11-3	TRBD1	few	TRBJ1-2	CASSRDRDSNGYTF	TGTGCCAGCAGCCGAGACCGGGACAGCAATGGCTACACCTTC
TRBV3-1	.	many	TRBJ2-2	CASSQDDTGELFF	TGTGCCAGCAGCCAAGACGACACCGGGGAGCTGTTTTTT
TRBV7-2	.	.	TRBJ1-3	CASSLEFQSSGNTIYF	TGTGCCAGCAGCTTAGAATTCCAGTCCTCTGGAAACACCATATATTTT
TRBV30	.	.	TRBJ1-1	CAWTPGHLNTEAFF	TGTGCCTGGACCCCGGGACACCTGAACACTGAAGCTTTCTTT
TRBV27	TRBD2	once	TRBJ2-1	CASSSTGTSGSSYNEQFF	TGTGCCAGCAGTTCGACCGGGACTAGCGGGAGCTCCTACAATGAGCAGTTCTTC
TRBV28	TRBD2	.	TRBJ2-2	CASNRVREGTGELFF	TGTGCCAGCAACCGGGTCAGGGAGGGCACCGGGGAGCTGTTTTTT
TRBV20-1	.	few	TRBJ1-3	CSARQGHTIYF	TGCAGTGCTAGGCAGGGACACACCATATATTTT
TRBV6-2/TRBV6-3	.	.	TRBJ1-6	CASSYLVGEPLHF	TGTGCCAGCAGTTACCTAGTGGGAGAGCCCCTCCACTTT
TRBV24-1	.	.	TRBJ2-7	CATSDFSYEQYF	TGTGCCACCAGTGATTTCTCCTACGAGCAGTACTTC
TRBV5-1	TRBD1	.	TRBJ1-1	CASSPPTGGAFF	TGCGCCAGCAGCCCCCCGACAGGGGGAGCTTTCTTT
TRBV11-3	.	.	TRBJ2-3	CASSLGSPRDTQYF	TGTGCCAGCAGCTTAGGTAGCCCGAGAGATACGCAGTATTTT
TRBV20-1	.	many	TRBJ2-5	CSASTFSTKETQYF	TGCAGTGCTTCGACCTTCTCCACTAAAGAGACCCAGTACTTC
TRBV6-2/TRBV6-3	.	few	TRBJ1-2	CASSSQDTTNYGYTF	TGTGCCAGCAGTTCCCAAGACACAACTAACTATGGCTACACCTTC
TRBV20-1	TRBD2	many	TRBJ2-5	CSVVWAGGETQYF	TGCAGTGTAGTGTGGGCGGGGGGAGAGACCCAGTACTTC
TRBV2	.	many	TRBJ2-7	CASSEWVGEQYF	TGTGCCAGCAGTGAATGGGTAGGCGAGCAGTACTTC
TRBV6-1	.	.	TRBJ1-1	CASRRGSGTEAFF	TGTGCCAGCCGCCGGGGGTCGGGAACTGAAGCTTTCTTT
TRBV3-1	.	few	TRBJ1-2	CASSPLATNYGYTF	TGTGCCAGCAGCCCCCTCGCAACTAACTATGGCTACACCTTC
TRBV11-2	.	.	TRBJ2-7	CASIPGRGSVGEQYF	TGTGCCAGCATCCCGGGACGGGGATCAGTCGGCGAGCAGTACTTC
TRBV7-2	.	.	TRBJ1-2	CASSFLKGAYGYTF	TGTGCCAGCAGCTTCTTGAAGGGTGCCTATGGCTACACCTTC
TRBV6-1	.	few	TRBJ2-2	CASSRGRLGAGELFF	TGTGCCAGCAGCCGAGGTCGTCTTGGAGCCGGGGAGCTGTTTTTT
TRBV7-2	.	few	TRBJ2-3	CASSVDREPTDTQYF	TGTGCCAGCAGCGTTGATCGGGAGCCCACAGATACGCAGTATTTT
TRBV29-1	.	.	TRBJ1-3	CSVEVRNTIYF	TGCAGCGTTGAAGTTAGAAACACCATATATTTT